This entry describes one TCR beta chain. Its specificity is unknown. This sample was taken from a study of Ad26.COV2.S vaccination and SARS-CoV-2 variants. Study-level background: Ad26.COV2.S arm of COV1001 included the donor. By the intramuscular route, Ad26.COV2.S was given once, or twice 56 days apart. Findings of the study overall: Reports say spike-specific CD8+ and CD4+ T cell responses covered substantial breadth after vaccination. People who got the vaccine had more spike-specific TCR breadth than people who got placebo.

Libraries were prepared by immunoSEQ multiplex PCR; TCRdb keeps only in-frame clonotypes and omits some of them. The table has 300,000 to 400,000 clones, roughly 88% seen once. The treatment was: roughly 18 received Ad26.COV2.S at low or high dose, single or two shots; about 5 received placebo; per-sample allocation not given. Day 63 following the first vaccine or placebo injection was when the samples were taken. Trimming removed 3 bases from V and 9 bases from J; junction bases left unmatched: 4. There are 13 residues in the CDR3. The germline CDR1 and CDR2 sequences are SGHRS and YFSETQ. This sample comprised peripheral blood, obtained in a trial of Ad26.COV2.S vaccine versus placebo. The rearrangement joins TRBV5-1 to TRBJ2-2; 8 bases line up with TRBD2. This TCR was recovered from a person aged 18-60 years who received the Ad26.COV2.S COVID-19 vaccine or a placebo. Written as DNA, the CDR3 is TGCGCCAGCAGCTACGGACTAGCCTGGGAGCTGTTTTTT. Translated, it gives CASSYGLAWELFF.